One and the same sample provided the 2 T cell receptor beta chains below, sequenced in a study of CD8+CD57+ T cells in acquired aplastic anemia. Genomic DNA constituted the template upon which TCR beta VDJ and CDR3 profiling was performed. TCRdb redid the calling of the reads with MiXCR, one entry per CDR3 protein. Of a few hundred thousand distinct CDR3 sequences detected, roughly 57% appear once; the ten largest clones hold 29%. Source material: sorted CD4+, CD8+, or CD8+CD57+ T cells (not recorded which) from PBMCs. The origin of the receptors is a human donor in good health.

Notes on this clonotype: One end of the junction does not line up with germline, which may come from a read error. The chain has TRBV5-1 and TRBJ1-5, with a weak D call TRBD1 (6 bases). Germline V gene sequence: CDR1 SGHRS, CDR2 YFSETQ. The length of the CDR3 is 15 residues. The DNA of the CDR3 is TGCGCCAGCGGCTTGGTAGGGGGGGGCGACCAGCCCCAGCATTTT. This sequence encodes CASGLVGGGDQPQHF.

J is TRBJ2-2 and V is TRBV7-2; a weak D match, TRBD1 (6 bases). Trimming left V 2 bases short and J 7 bases short, with 14 bases between. From germline, CDR1 is SGHTA and CDR2 FQGNSA. This CDR3 is built from 15 residues. As DNA, the CDR3 is TGTGCCAGCAGCTTATTGTCAGGGGTTAACGGGGAGCTGTTTTTT. This sequence encodes CASSLLSGVNGELFF.